Ten or more counts support the clone carrying this TCR beta chain. The target antigen is unknown. The CDR3 has 14 amino acids. Deletions cut 5 bases from V and 1 base from J, with 8 bases between. Germline V gene sequence: CDR1 MNHEY, CDR2 SVGAGI. The data were taken from a study of tumor-infiltrating lymphocytes in primary liver carcinoma. With 500 ng total RNA as template and a constant-region primer, TCR beta cDNA was made. Library construction for TCR beta comprised three nested multiplex PCR rounds performed with slightly modified ARM-PCR. Running around 9 cycles apiece, the first two PCR rounds relied on TRBV1-TRBV30 forward primers together with a C-beta reverse primer. TCRdb reprocessed the multiplex PCR reads with MiXCR, giving one entry per CDR3 protein. The sample records approximately 54,000 distinct CDR3 sequences, 70% to 85% being singletons. Broader study findings: Compared with blood, tumor repertoires held significantly more in their top 250 clones. Just about 7.5-25% of leading clones were found in every one of five regions.

Without any cell sorting, roughly 18-34 mg of bulk tissue yielded co-extracted RNA and DNA. All patients had surgically resected primary liver carcinoma. Sequencing was done on a sample of liver tumor tissue from sampling region 2. Specified subset: tumor region T2, inferior pole. The receptor was isolated from a man between 35 and 55 years old with primary liver carcinoma and hepatitis B virus infection. The V gene is TRBV6-5, the J gene TRBJ2-2; D is undetermined. This CDR3 reads CASSPMGNTGELFF. CDR3 nucleotide sequence: TGTGCCAGCAGTCCTATGGGGAACACCGGGGAGCTGTTTTTT.